What follows are 31 T cell receptor beta chains derived from one specimen sequenced in a study of blood T cells in healthy people across ages (dated by TCRdb to the mid-2010s). The library was obtained by 5' RACE. Sequencing took place on an Illumina HiSeq 2500. A second roughly 6 to 11 cycle PCR used a sample-barcoded 5' primer and a J-beta primer mix. TCRdb handled the public reads itself, with Q25 trimming in fastp and clone calling in MiXCR, and kept productive beta chains. Duplicate CDR3 protein sequences are folded into a single record with the most common DNA and genes. The sample data list just over 800,000 distinct CDR3 sequences, and 62% of these were observed just once. 25% to 35% of the sample belongs to the ten largest clones. Material: blood. These receptor sequences come from a young man in good health.

The V call is TRBV4-2, the J call TRBJ2-3; 8 bases fit TRBD1. V gave up 3 bases and J gave up 2 bases; unmatched junction bases: 7. Per germline, CDR1 LGHNA and CDR2 YNFKEQ. The CDR3 has 16 residues. The DNA of the CDR3 is TGTGCCAGCAGCCAGGACAGGGTCACCCTCACAGATACGCAGTATTTT. Translation gives CASSQDRVTLTDTQYF.

The chain is built from TRBV28 and TRBJ1-2, with 7 bases fitting TRBD1. The ends lost 11 bases at V and 4 bases at J; junction bases unmatched: 7. This CDR3 is built from 12 residues. Germline assignment: CDR1 MDHEN and CDR2 SYDVKM. CDR3 sequence (DNA): TGTGCCTCAAGGGACAGCCCCTATGGCTACACCTTC. This gives the protein CASRDSPYGYTF.

The V call is TRBV20-1, the J call TRBJ2-7, with 7 bases that match TRBD1. With 6 bases clipped from V and 1 base from J, the junction kept 3 bases outside the gene matches. Germline loops: CDR1 DFQATT, CDR2 SNEGSKA (reference sequence). The CDR3 spans 12 residues. The CDR3 nucleotides read TGCAGTGCCACAGGGGCTTCCTACGAGCAGTACTTC. Translated: CSATGASYEQYF.

A note on this clonotype: One end of the junction does not line up with germline, which may come from a read error. CDR3 loop: CASSYLWQSNTGELFF. For the CDR3, the DNA is TGTGCCAGCAGTTACCTGTGGCAGTCTAACACCGGGGAACTGTTTTTT. The chain joins TRBV6-2 or TRBV6-3 to TRBJ2-2; D may be TRBD2 (5 bases). The CDR3 has 16 residues. Per germline, CDR1 MNHEY and CDR2 SVGEGT.

Details on this clonotype: This may arise from a read error, as a much more abundant clone is one base away. The chain couples TRBV15 to TRBJ2-6; no clear D. Looked up from germline, CDR1 is LNHNV and CDR2 is YYDKDF (reference sequence). The CDR3 loop spans 13 amino acids. V was pared by 5 bases and J by 0 bases, with 2 bases between. DNA of the CDR3: TGTGCCACCAGCGTCTCTGGGGCCAACGTCCTGACTTTC. It is translated as CATSVSGANVLTF.

This clonotype showed up just a few times. V and J are TRBV20-1 and TRBJ2-1; 9 bases align to TRBD2. Germline V lookup: CDR1 DFQATT, CDR2 SNEGSKA (reference sequence). The CDR3 length is 13 residues. The CDR3 DNA reads TGCAGCCCACGGGGCGGGGGGGGGCATGAGCAGTTCTTC. Its translation is CSPRGGGGHEQFF.

This clonotype appeared once. The rearrangement joins TRBV3-1 to TRBJ1-1; tentative D call: TRBD1 (5 bases). The V end was cut by 1 base, the J end by 1 base, with 7 bases between. Per the germline V gene, CDR1 is LGHDT and CDR2 is YNNKEL (reference sequence). The length of the CDR3 is 14 residues. This chain's CDR3 is CASSQAGTNTEAFF. CDR3 in DNA: TGTGCCAGCAGCCAAGCAGGGACGAACACTGAAGCTTTCTTT. The entire variable domain, with the rest obtained from reference TRBV3-1 and TRBJ1-1, is as follows: DTAVSQTPKYLVTQMGNDKSIKCEQNLGHDTMYWYKQDSKKFLKIMFSYNNKELIINETVPNRFSPKSPDKAHLNLHINSLELGDSAVYFCASSQAGTNTEAFFGQGTRLTVV.

The V and J genes are TRBV15 and TRBJ2-5; D is unclear. Germline lookup yields CDR1 LNHNV and CDR2 YYDKDF (reference sequence). The V end was cut by 5 bases, the J end by 5 bases, with 9 bases between. The CDR3 is 12 amino acids. In nucleotides, the CDR3 is TGTGCCACCAGCTCCCCCGGGGAGACCCAGTACTTC. Translated, it gives CATSSPGETQYF.

This clonotype was observed a few times. This may be a read error, as it is one base from a much larger clone. The rearrangement links TRBV12-3 or TRBV12-4 to TRBJ1-1; D possibly corresponds to TRBD1 (5 bases). CDR3 size: 13 residues. V was pared by 4 bases and J by 5 bases, with 11 bases between. CDR3 residues: CASSCARETEAFF. Written as DNA, the CDR3 is TGTGCCAGCAGTTGCGCCAGGGAGACTGAAGCTTTCTTT.

The J gene is TRBJ2-7, the V gene TRBV6-5, with 8 bases that match TRBD1. The CDR3 totals 17 residues. Germline V CDR1 and CDR2: MNHEY, SVGAGI. V trimming: 5 bases; J trimming: 1 base; junction bases outside the gene matches: 13. The CDR3 protein is CASSNKMPGQVSYEQYF. Here the CDR3 DNA reads TGTGCCAGCAGTAACAAAATGCCGGGACAGGTGTCCTACGAGCAGTACTTC.

The chain joins TRBV20-1 to TRBJ2-1; 8 bases match TRBD2. J lost 9 bases, V lost 1 base, and 8 bases had no gene match. The CDR3 has 14 amino acids. Germline assignment: CDR1 DFQATT and CDR2 SNEGSKA (reference sequence). The CDR3 loop reads CSARAGGHPGEQFF. In DNA, the CDR3 is TGCAGTGCTAGAGCGGGGGGGCATCCGGGTGAGCAGTTCTTC.

Notes on this clonotype: An end of the junction does not agree with germline; a read error may underlie this. The chain carries TRBV28 and TRBJ2-6, with TRBD1 matching over 9 bases. CDR3 size: 19 residues. In germline, CDR1 is MDHEN, CDR2 SYDVKM. CDR3 DNA: TGTGCCAGTAGTTTTCCCGGACAGGGGAGGTCCTCTGGGGCCAACGTCCTGACTTTC. Translated, it gives CASSFPGQGRSSGANVLTF.

The V and J genes are TRBV9 and TRBJ2-6; D is possibly TRBD2 (6 bases). The germline CDR1 and CDR2 sequences are SGDLS and YYNGEE. V was cut by 0 bases and J by 4 bases, with 14 bases left in between. The length of the CDR3 is 17 residues. CDR3 amino acids: CASSVAKEGSGANVLTF. As DNA, the CDR3 is TGTGCCAGCAGCGTAGCTAAGGAGGGTTCGGGGGCCAACGTCCTGACTTTC.

Regarding this clonotype: Possible read error: a much larger clone is one base away. This rearrangement joins TRBV28 to TRBJ2-7, with a possible D match to TRBD1 (5 bases). CDR3 length equals 13 residues. Trimming took 7 bases from V and 0 from J, leaving 10 bases between them. Germline V gives CDR1 MDHEN, CDR2 SYDVKM. CDR3 sequence: CASNVGASYEQYF. CDR3 nucleotides: TGTGCCAGCAATGTAGGGGCCTCCTACGAGCAGTACTTC. The full variable domain, with the rest looked up from reference TRBV28 and TRBJ2-7, is DVKVTQSSRYLVKRTGEKVFLECVQDMDHENMFWYRQDPGLGLRLIYFSYDVKMKEKGDIPEGYSVSREKKERFSLILESASTNQTSMYLCASNVGASYEQYFGPGTRLTVT.

This sequence joins TRBV20-1 and TRBJ2-5; possibly TRBD2 for D (6 bases). V lost 5 bases to trimming and J lost 5 bases, with 12 bases between them. CDR3 length equals 12 residues. Germline V gene sequence: CDR1 DFQATT, CDR2 SNEGSKA (reference sequence). The CDR3 sequence: CSAGGVRETQYF. The CDR3, as DNA: TGCAGTGCTGGCGGGGTGCGTGAGACCCAGTACTTC.

The rearrangement uses TRBV20-1 and TRBJ2-3; D remains ambiguous. Germline V gene sequence: CDR1 DFQATT, CDR2 SNEGSKA (reference sequence). Trimming took 3 bases from V and 1 from J, leaving 11 bases between them. The CDR3 has 14 residues. In DNA, the CDR3 is TGCAGTGCTAGCCCCCTAGACCGCACAGATACGCAGTATTTT. It specifies CSASPLDRTDTQYF.

The gene calls are TRBV7-9 and TRBJ1-4, with D possibly TRBD1 on 5 matching bases. Germline-derived CDR1 and CDR2 are SEHNR and FQNEAQ (reference sequence). The CDR3 has 16 residues. With 5 bases removed from V and 6 bases from J, the gap between germline ends came to 19 bases. CDR3 in amino acids: CASSRTDGDADEKLFF. The CDR3 DNA sequence: TGTGCCAGCAGCCGAACTGACGGGGACGCGGATGAAAAACTGTTTTTT.

The rearrangement links TRBV6-4 to TRBJ1-1; no clear D. CDR1 is MRHNA, CDR2 SNTAGT, per germline. The length of the CDR3 is 15 residues. V lost 4 bases to trimming and J lost 0 bases, with 12 bases between them. The CDR3 region is CASSATAAMNTEAFF. In nucleotides, the CDR3 is TGTGCCAGCAGTGCTACAGCTGCTATGAACACTGAAGCTTTCTTT.

J is TRBJ2-5 and V is TRBV24-1; D call uncertain. Germline CDR1 reads KGHDR; CDR2 reads SFDVKD. Trimming pared 4 bases from V and 8 bases from J, leaving 7 bases between. The CDR3 is 11 residues long. The CDR3 reads CATSDRRTQYF. Here the CDR3 DNA reads TGTGCCACCAGTGACAGGCGAACCCAGTACTTC.

The chain recombines TRBV5-1 with TRBJ1-1; a possible D gene is TRBD1 (6 bases). CDR1 and CDR2 from the germline V gene are SGHRS and YFSETQ. The CDR3 totals 16 residues. V dropped 0 bases and J dropped 0 bases, with 12 bases sitting between them. The CDR3 DNA is TGCGCCAGCAGCTTGGGTTACGGGGACATGAACACTGAAGCTTTCTTT. This gives the protein CASSLGYGDMNTEAFF.

The chain joins TRBV7-3 to TRBJ2-3; 12 positions agree with TRBD2. Germline lookup yields CDR1 SGHTA and CDR2 FQGTGA. Unmatched junction bases numbered 3, after V lost 0 bases and J lost 2 bases. The CDR3 totals 17 residues. The CDR3 is CASSLTLAGGPTDTQYF. DNA for the CDR3: TGTGCCAGCAGCTTAACGCTAGCGGGGGGGCCCACAGATACGCAGTATTTT.

The chain employs TRBV9 and TRBJ2-5; D is possibly TRBD2 (6 bases). This CDR3 spans 12 amino acids. Germline-derived CDR1 and CDR2 are SGDLS and YYNGEE. Deletions cut 7 bases from V and 6 bases from J, with 13 bases between. The CDR3 DNA reads as TGTGCCAGCGGAGGGGCTACTAAGACCCAGTACTTC. This sequence encodes CASGGATKTQYF.

In this sample, this clonotype turned up a few times. This chain connects TRBV7-6 to TRBJ2-7; TRBD2 matches 12 bases. The CDR3 is 15 amino acids. Germline CDR1 is SGHVS and CDR2 is FNYEAQ. The V gene end was trimmed by 5 bases and the J gene end by 0 bases; junction bases not matched to a gene: 2. This CDR3 reads CASSASGGGSYEQYF. The CDR3 DNA reads TGTGCCAGCAGCGCTAGCGGGGGGGGCTCCTACGAGCAGTACTTC.

In its sample, this clonotype was seen a few times. This chain links TRBV15 with TRBJ2-1, with 7 bases that match TRBD1. Per the germline V gene, CDR1 is LNHNV and CDR2 is YYDKDF (reference sequence). CDR3 length: 15 amino acids. V dropped 1 base and J dropped 7; count of bases not matched to a gene: 7. The DNA for the CDR3 is TGTGCCACCAGCAGAGTAGGGGGACAGCAGAATGAGCAGTTCTTC. It codes for CATSRVGGQQNEQFF.

This clonotype was observed a handful of times. The chain carries TRBV10-3 and TRBJ2-3, with no clear D. Looked up from germline, CDR1 is ENHRY and CDR2 is SYGVKD. The CDR3 spans 13 residues. Trimming shortened V by 6 bases and J by 6 bases, and 13 bases separated the two germline ends. The CDR3 sequence is CAISLNPADTQYF. In DNA form, the CDR3 reads TGTGCCATCAGCCTGAATCCGGCGGATACGCAGTATTTT.

J is TRBJ1-1 and V is TRBV4-3; perhaps TRBD1 as D (5 bases). The germline gives CDR1 LGHNA, CDR2 YSLEER. With 1 base removed from V and 1 base from J, the gap between germline ends came to 10 bases. The CDR3 is 15 amino acids. As DNA, the CDR3 is TGCGCCAGCAGCCAAGTACCGACAGAGAACACTGAAGCTTTCTTT. This gives the protein CASSQVPTENTEAFF.

J is TRBJ2-7 and V is TRBV6-1; 7 bases align to TRBD2. Germline V CDR1 and CDR2: MNHNS, SASEGT. Trimming removed 8 bases from V and 1 base from J; junction bases left unmatched: 8. The CDR3 spans 14 residues. For the CDR3, the DNA is TGTGCCAGCCAAGCTCGGGGGGAATCCTACGAGCAGTACTTC. Its translation is CASQARGESYEQYF.

This chain joins TRBV20-1 and TRBJ2-5; the match to TRBD1 covers 7 bases. CDR1 and CDR2 (germline): DFQATT, SNEGSKA (reference sequence). Germline trimming cut 2 bases from V and 11 bases from J; bases unmatched to any gene: 20. The CDR3 consists of 16 residues. The CDR3 nucleotides read TGCAGTGCTAGAATTTTCTCCGGGACAGCCGAGGTAAAGCAGTACTTC. Translation: CSARIFSGTAEVKQYF.

The chain employs TRBV6-2 or TRBV6-3 and TRBJ2-3, with a weak D call TRBD1 (5 bases). The V gene's germline CDR1 is MNHEY and CDR2 SVGEGT. The germline V and J ends were trimmed by 6 bases and 2 bases, with 15 bases remaining between them. CDR3 length: 15 amino acids. The DNA of the CDR3 is TGTGCCAGCAGCGCCCTAGGACACTACACAGATACGCAGTATTTT. Translated: CASSALGHYTDTQYF.

The chain employs TRBV7-3 and TRBJ2-2; 7 nucleotides line up with TRBD2. CDR1 is SGHTA, CDR2 FQGTGA, per germline. This CDR3 is built from 13 residues. The ends lost 7 bases at V and 3 bases at J; junction bases unmatched: 2. The CDR3 sequence is CASKAGHTGELFF. In DNA, the CDR3 is TGTGCCAGCAAAGCGGGGCACACCGGGGAGCTGTTTTTT.

This rearrangement joins TRBV7-9 to TRBJ2-5; D remains ambiguous. Trimming took off 2 bases at V and 1 base at J, with 11 bases between the two ends. The CDR3 extends over 15 amino acids. In germline, CDR1 is SEHNR, CDR2 FQNEAQ (reference sequence). CDR3 sequence reads: CASSLKVGIQETQYF. The CDR3 nucleotides are TGTGCCAGCAGCTTAAAAGTGGGAATCCAAGAGACCCAGTACTTC.